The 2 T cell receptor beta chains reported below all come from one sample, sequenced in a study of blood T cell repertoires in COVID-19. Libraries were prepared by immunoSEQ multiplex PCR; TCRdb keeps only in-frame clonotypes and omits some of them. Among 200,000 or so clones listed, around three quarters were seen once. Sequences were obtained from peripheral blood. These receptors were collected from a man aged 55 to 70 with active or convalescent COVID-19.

This chain's CDR3 is CASSITGQETQYF. In nucleotides, the CDR3 is TGTGCCAGCAGCATCACAGGGCAAGAGACCCAGTACTTC. The rearrangement joins TRBV5-4 to TRBJ2-5; maybe TRBD1 (6 bases). This CDR3 contains 13 residues. Trimming removed 4 bases from V and 2 bases from J, with 9 bases in between. Germline V gene data show CDR1 as SGHNT and CDR2 as YYREEE (reference sequence).

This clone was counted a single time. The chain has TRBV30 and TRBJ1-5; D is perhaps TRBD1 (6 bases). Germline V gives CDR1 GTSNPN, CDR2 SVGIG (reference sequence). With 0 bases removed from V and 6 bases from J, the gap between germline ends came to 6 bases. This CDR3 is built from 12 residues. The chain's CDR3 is CAWSVGGQPQHF. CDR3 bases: TGTGCCTGGAGTGTAGGGGGTCAGCCCCAGCATTTT.